This T cell receptor (beta chain) was captured by sequencing in a study of blood T cells in healthy people across ages. Study-level results: What prevented conclusive comparison of naive and antigen-experienced cells was that PBMCs were unsorted.

Of note for this clonotype: The antigen is undetermined.

The CDR3 runs to 14 residues. Germline assignment: CDR1 PRHDT and CDR2 FYEKMQ (reference sequence). V lost 1 base, J lost 13 bases, and 12 bases stayed unmatched. Those donating, healthy Caucasian individuals from Russia, were aged roughly 6 to 90. A second PCR of about 6 to 11 cycles used a sample-barcoded 5' primer and a J-beta primer mix. In TCRdb, the 5' RACE reads were re-called with MiXCR into one record per CDR3 protein. The sample has 500,000 to 650,000 distinct CDR3 sequences, about 26% seen once. This sample was shared with a second study, whose subject was T cells of mothers and their children. That source adds: For unrelated pairs as for related ones, thymic selection shapes TCR recombination output similarly.

The receptor comes from a boy younger than 10 in good health. The rearrangement joins TRBV13 to TRBJ1-2, with TRBD1 identical over 7 bases. The sample was blood. The CDR3 sequence: CASSLESGTVATTF. DNA of the CDR3: TGTGCCAGCAGCTTAGAATCCGGGACAGTCGCTACCACCTTC.